This T cell receptor (beta chain) derives from a study of T-cell reconstitution after alpha-beta-depleted transplantation in children. Points from the study as a whole: About two months after transplant, alpha-beta T cells reportedly came from several hundred expanded graft clones. T-cell counts and diversity were attributed mostly to newly produced T cells one year after transplant. After transplant, high TCRbeta diversity at day 60 in some patients arose from surviving recipient T cells and thymic progenitors.

Trimming pared 7 bases from V and 3 bases from J, leaving 22 bases between. Germline V lookup: CDR1 MNHEY, CDR2 SVGAGI. The CDR3 spans 16 residues. Comments on this clonotype: Its target is not known.

The TCRbeta library was prepared with unique molecular identifiers. TCRdb redid the calling of the PCR reads with MiXCR, one entry per CDR3 protein. The table lists approximately 400,000 distinct CDR3 sequences, 15% to 20% of them singletons, with about 32% in the top ten. The V call is TRBV6-5, the J call TRBJ2-7; D might be TRBD1 (6 bases). This specimen consisted of PBMCs, mostly from graft donor cells, obtained 360 days after TCRalphabeta/CD19-depleted stem cell transplant. The sequence came from a boy younger than two who had a stem cell transplant for Wiskott-Aldrich syndrome, so the T cells may come from the graft donor. The CDR3 DNA is TGTGCCAGCACCCATGCCACAGGGAGAGAGGACTACGAGCAGTACTTC. It is translated as CASTHATGREDYEQYF.